What follows are 28 T cell receptor beta chains derived from one specimen sequenced in a study of PD-L1 blockade in urothelial cancer. The sample's time point: peripheral blood 6 weeks after treatment start. Here immunoSEQ multiplex PCR was the method, and the copy in TCRdb shows in-frame clones only, minus some. The repertoire consists of tens of thousands of clones, with approximately 85% occurring once and the leading ten covering less than 2%. This specimen consisted of PBMCs, obtained around atezolizumab (anti-PD-L1) treatment. Receptors originate from a man aged 50-60 years with urothelial cancer.

This clone was found a few times. The chain employs TRBV21-1 and TRBJ1-6; the D segment call TRBD1 is taken from the table without a DNA check. TRBV21-1 is listed as a pseudogene. The CDR3 loop spans 15 amino acids. CDR3 nucleotide sequence: TGTGCCAGCAGCAAATCGGCCAGGGATGATTCACCCCTCCACTTT. Translating gives CASSKSARDDSPLHF.

The J gene is TRBJ2-1, the V gene TRBV5-6, with TRBD2 matching 7 bases. Trimming removed 4 bases from V and 8 bases from J; junction bases left unmatched: 6. CDR3 length equals 13 residues. Germline CDR1 reads SGHDT; CDR2 reads YYEEEE. In nucleotides, the CDR3 is TGTGCCAGCAGCCCACCCCGGGAGGATGAGCAGTTCTTC. Its translation: CASSPPREDEQFF. Using reference TRBV5-6 and TRBJ2-1 for the parts outside the CDR3, the full variable domain is DAGVTQSPTHLIKTRGQQVTLRCSPKSGHDTVSWYQQALGQGPQFIFQYYEEEERQRGNFPDRFSGHQFPNYSSELNVNALLLGDSALYLCASSPPREDEQFFGPGTRLTVL.

The gene calls are TRBV7-2 and TRBJ2-7; TRBD2 agrees at 9 bases. Losses at the gene ends were 4 bases for V and 7 bases for J; bases not matched to a gene: 11. The CDR3 totals 15 residues. From germline, CDR1 is SGHTA and CDR2 FQGNSA. CDR3 amino acids: CASSSPAGGPREQYF. CDR3 sequence (DNA): TGTGCCAGCAGCTCCCCGGCGGGGGGGCCGAGGGAGCAGTACTTC.

The chain recombines TRBV11-3 with TRBJ1-1; D not certain. V lost 5 bases and J lost 6, with 10 bases in between. CDR3 length: 12 residues. Germline CDR1 is SGHNT and CDR2 is YENEEA. This chain's CDR3 is CASSAGRAEAFF. In DNA form, the CDR3 reads TGTGCCAGCAGCGCGGGTAGGGCTGAAGCTTTCTTT.

Written as DNA, the CDR3 is TGTGCCAGCACCTGGGGTGGGCGATCGCAGGGGGAGCAGTACTTC. This translates into CASTWGGRSQGEQYF. V and J are TRBV6-1 and TRBJ2-7; D might be TRBD1 (6 bases). V gave up 7 bases and J gave up 7 bases, with 23 bases separating them. CDR1 MNHNS and CDR2 SASEGT come from the germline V gene. There are 15 residues in the CDR3.

The rearrangement joins TRBV19 to TRBJ1-5; maybe TRBD1 (5 bases). V lost 5 bases and J 0 bases, leaving 11 bases between the germline ends. Per the germline V gene, CDR1 is LNHDA and CDR2 is SQIVND (reference sequence). CDR3 length: 15 amino acids. In nucleotides, the CDR3 is TGTGCCAGTAGTCAGGACACCTCTAGCAATCAGCCCCAGCATTTT. Amino acid sequence: CASSQDTSSNQPQHF.

The CDR3 DNA reads TGCGCCAGCAGTGGGGGGCCTAGCGGACAAGGCGAGCAGTACTTC. This gives the protein CASSGGPSGQGEQYF. The chain couples TRBV5-1 to TRBJ2-7; a weak D match, TRBD2 (7 bases). There are 15 residues in the CDR3. Germline V gene data show CDR1 as SGHRS and CDR2 as YFSETQ. The germline V and J ends were trimmed by 5 bases and 6 bases, with 21 bases remaining between them.

The rearrangement links TRBV2 to TRBJ1-2; TRBD1 agrees at 7 bases. Germline lookup yields CDR1 SNHLY and CDR2 FYNNEI. After removal of 6 bases from V and 5 bases from J, the junction contained 6 bases not matched to a gene. The CDR3 loop spans 13 amino acids. The CDR3 region is CASRDDRVYGYTF. The CDR3 coding sequence is TGTGCCAGCAGGGATGACAGGGTTTATGGCTACACCTTC.

This chain connects TRBV6-1 to TRBJ2-1; 7 bases are shared with TRBD2. V was clipped by 3 bases and J by 8 bases; unmatched bases: 13. The CDR3 consists of 16 residues. Germline assignment: CDR1 MNHNS and CDR2 SASEGT. CDR3 sequence reads: CASSDGKGGPLDEQFF. CDR3 nucleotides: TGTGCCAGCAGTGATGGCAAGGGAGGGCCCTTGGATGAGCAGTTCTTC.

The chain has TRBV18 and TRBJ1-4; D is possibly TRBD1 (6 bases). CDR3 length: 15 amino acids. The germline gives CDR1 KGHSH, CDR2 LQKENI. Trimming left V 2 bases short and J 6 bases short, with 13 bases between. The CDR3 loop is CASSPEQGGDEKLFF. The CDR3 DNA is TGTGCCAGCTCACCAGAACAGGGAGGGGATGAAAAACTGTTTTTT.

The CDR3 loop reads CASSPQSDEQFF. The CDR3 bases are TGTGCCAGCAGTCCCCAAAGCGATGAGCAGTTCTTC. The chain links TRBV28 to TRBJ2-1; D is unclear. The CDR3 contains 12 residues. V was shortened by 5 bases and J by 8 bases, with 10 bases between the two germline ends. Germline values: CDR1 MDHEN, CDR2 SYDVKM.

This clone was observed once. This chain joins TRBV5-4 and TRBJ2-2; 7 bases agree with TRBD1. The CDR3 is made up of 14 amino acids. Germline V lookup: CDR1 SGHNT, CDR2 YYREEE (reference sequence). V trimming: 4 bases; J trimming: 4 bases; junction bases outside the gene matches: 4. As DNA, the CDR3 is TGTGCCAGCAGCCCAGGGACAGTCACCGGGGAGCTGTTTTTT. Residues: CASSPGTVTGELFF.

A single count supports this clone. This chain uses TRBV9 with TRBJ2-3, with 8 bases fitting TRBD1. This CDR3 is built from 13 residues. Germline loops: CDR1 SGDLS, CDR2 YYNGEE. Losses at the gene ends were 3 bases for V and 6 bases for J; bases not matched to a gene: 3. The CDR3 region has the DNA TGTGCCAGCAGCGCTTGGACAGGGGATACGCAGTATTTT. This encodes CASSAWTGDTQYF.

This chain joins TRBV6-6 and TRBJ2-1, with a possible D match to TRBD2 (5 bases). This CDR3 spans 15 amino acids. Trimming took 3 bases from V and 0 from J, leaving 9 bases between them. CDR1 and CDR2 from the germline V gene are MNHNY and SVGAGI (reference sequence). The CDR3 spells CASSYEGPSYNEQFF. The DNA of the CDR3 is TGTGCCAGCAGTTATGAGGGCCCCTCCTACAATGAGCAGTTCTTC.

Written as DNA, the CDR3 is TGTGCCAGCAGCTTGGTGCAGCCTGAGGGGCAGTACTTC. Its translation: CASSLVQPEGQYF. The chain joins TRBV7-2 to TRBJ2-7; maybe TRBD2 (5 bases). CDR1 is SGHTA, CDR2 FQGNSA, per germline. The CDR3 runs 13 residues. Trimming pared 3 bases from V and 9 bases from J, leaving 15 bases between.

The V and J genes are TRBV5-1 and TRBJ2-7; 8 bases are a match to TRBD2. Germline V CDR1 and CDR2: SGHRS, YFSETQ. Germline trimming cut 3 bases from V and 4 bases from J; bases unmatched to any gene: 6. This CDR3 has 14 amino acids. CDR3 residues: CASSSLGGGYEQYF. For the CDR3, the DNA is TGCGCCAGCAGCTCCCTCGGGGGGGGTTACGAGCAGTACTTC.

CDR3 residues: CASRSSAQAYNEQFF. CDR3 coding DNA: TGTGCCAGCAGGTCTAGCGCCCAAGCCTACAATGAGCAGTTCTTC. This chain uses TRBV7-9 with TRBJ2-1; D might be TRBD2 (6 bases). Between the trimmed V and J ends, which lost 6 bases and 2 bases, there was a span of 14 bases. The CDR3 spans 15 residues. Germline assignment: CDR1 SEHNR and CDR2 FQNEAQ (reference sequence).

The V and J genes are TRBV7-8 and TRBJ1-5; D is possibly TRBD1 (6 bases). The CDR3 sequence is 15 residues long. The V gene lost 7 bases and the J gene lost 2 bases, with 15 bases spanning the gap. Germline V CDR1 and CDR2: SGHVS, FQNEAQ. The CDR3 is CASTPGASGNQPQHF. In DNA form, the CDR3 reads TGTGCCAGCACCCCAGGGGCCAGTGGCAATCAGCCCCAGCATTTT. The whole variable domain, remainder taken from reference TRBV7-8 and TRBJ1-5, is GAGVSQSPRYKVAKRGQDVALRCDPISGHVSLFWYQQALGQGPEFLTYFQNEAQLDKSGLPSDRFFAERPEGSVSTLKIQRTQQEDSAVYLCASTPGASGNQPQHFGDGTRLSIL.

As regards this clone: Other DNA sequences in the same sample also yield this CDR3. The CDR3, as DNA: TGTGCCAGCAGTGACTCTGGCGGGGCGTACAATGAGCAGTTCTTC. It encodes CASSDSGGAYNEQFF. The chain combines TRBV6-4 with TRBJ2-1; D is possibly TRBD2 (6 bases). Germline lookup yields CDR1 MRHNA and CDR2 SNTAGT. Between the trimmed V and J ends, which lost 0 bases and 4 bases, there was a span of 10 bases. CDR3 length: 15 amino acids.

This chain joins TRBV18 and TRBJ2-1; maybe TRBD2 (6 bases). The CDR3 has 16 amino acids. Germline CDR1 reads KGHSH; CDR2 reads LQKENI. Trimming pared 3 bases from V and 6 bases from J, leaving 18 bases between. The CDR3 coding sequence is TGTGCCAGCTCACCTATGGGGGGAGGACGGCTCAATGAGCAGTTCTTC. Translation gives CASSPMGGGRLNEQFF.

The rearrangement joins TRBV11-2 to TRBJ2-1, with D unresolved. Between the trimmed V and J ends, which lost 4 bases and 6 bases, there was a span of 22 bases. CDR1 is SGHAT, CDR2 FQNNGV, per germline. This CDR3 region has 17 residues. CDR3 sequence: CASSSSRTSFGSNEQFF. The CDR3 bases are TGTGCCAGCAGCTCGTCTCGTACGAGTTTTGGTTCCAATGAGCAGTTCTTC. The variable domain in full, completed from reference TRBV11-2 and TRBJ2-1, reads EAGVAQSPRYKIIEKRQSVAFWCNPISGHATLYWYQQILGQGPKLLIQFQNNGVVDDSQLPKDRFSAERLKGVDSTLKIQPAKLEDSAVYLCASSSSRTSFGSNEQFFGPGTRLTVL.

The CDR3 is CASSPLAGGRSGELFF. In nucleotides, the CDR3 is TGTGCCAGCAGCCCCTTAGCGGGGGGGCGCTCGGGGGAGCTGTTTTTT. The V call is TRBV7-3, the J call TRBJ2-2; 11 nucleotides align to TRBD2. This CDR3 has 16 amino acids. Germline loops: CDR1 SGHTA, CDR2 FQGTGA. Unmatched junction bases numbered 10, after V lost 5 bases and J lost 8 bases.

This chain joins TRBV6-5 and TRBJ1-2; 7 bases map to TRBD1. Per the germline V gene, CDR1 is MNHEY and CDR2 is SVGAGI. The CDR3 spans 13 residues. J lost 2 bases, V lost 11 bases, and 8 bases had no gene match. This CDR3 is CAARTGLNYGYTF. The CDR3 DNA sequence: TGTGCCGCCAGGACAGGTCTAAACTATGGCTACACCTTC.

The chain links TRBV27 to TRBJ2-7, with 7 bases aligning to TRBD1. The J segment lost 4 bases and the V segment lost 5 bases, leaving 8 bases of the junction unmatched. Germline CDR1 MNHEY, CDR2 SMNVEV (reference sequence). CDR3 length: 14 residues. The CDR3 nucleotides read TGTGCCAGCAGTCTACACGGGACAGCGTACGAGCAGTACTTC. This encodes CASSLHGTAYEQYF.

J is TRBJ2-7 and V is TRBV6-4; TRBD2 is a possible D gene (6 bases). Between the trimmed V and J ends, which lost 6 bases and 3 bases, there was a span of 12 bases. Per germline, CDR1 MRHNA and CDR2 SNTAGT. The CDR3 is made up of 13 amino acids. In nucleotides, the CDR3 is TGTGCCAGCAGACACCCGCGGGGCTACGAGCAGTACTTC. Translated, it gives CASRHPRGYEQYF.

J is TRBJ2-5 and V is TRBV10-1; TRBD1 agrees at 7 bases. The V and J ends lost 4 bases and 5 bases, in that order; junction bases with no gene match: 7. Germline V gives CDR1 WNHNN, CDR2 SYGVQD (reference sequence). CDR3 length: 14 amino acids. This chain's CDR3 is CASSAGQVGETQYF. CDR3 DNA: TGCGCCAGCAGTGCTGGACAGGTTGGGGAGACCCAGTACTTC.

This chain uses TRBV5-1 with TRBJ2-3; TRBD1 matches 11 bases. The V gene's germline CDR1 is SGHRS and CDR2 YFSETQ. The CDR3 spans 17 residues. V lost 4 bases, J lost 4 bases, and 11 bases stayed unmatched. In DNA form, the CDR3 reads TGCGCCAGCAGCGTGGGGTTCCCGGGACAGGGGGCAGATACGCAGTATTTT. Translating it yields CASSVGFPGQGADTQYF.

V gene TRBV5-1 combines with J gene TRBJ2-3; TRBD2 matches 10 bases. The CDR3 contains 15 residues. From germline, CDR1 is SGHRS and CDR2 YFSETQ. With 2 bases clipped from V and 1 base from J, the junction kept 1 base outside the gene matches. CDR3 sequence: CASSLGLAGTDTQYF. The CDR3, as DNA: TGCGCCAGCAGCTTAGGACTAGCGGGCACAGATACGCAGTATTTT.